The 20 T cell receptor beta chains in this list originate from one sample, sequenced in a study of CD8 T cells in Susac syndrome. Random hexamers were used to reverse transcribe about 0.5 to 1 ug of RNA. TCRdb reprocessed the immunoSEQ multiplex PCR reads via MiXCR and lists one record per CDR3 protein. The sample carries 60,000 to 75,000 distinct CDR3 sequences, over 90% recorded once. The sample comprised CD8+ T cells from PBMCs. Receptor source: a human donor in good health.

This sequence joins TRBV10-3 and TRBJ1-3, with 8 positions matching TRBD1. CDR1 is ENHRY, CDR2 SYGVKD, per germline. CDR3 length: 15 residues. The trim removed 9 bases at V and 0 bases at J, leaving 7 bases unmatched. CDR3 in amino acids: CAILRTGNSGNTIYF. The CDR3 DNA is TGTGCCATACTCCGGACAGGGAACTCTGGAAACACCATATATTTT.

DNA of the CDR3: TGTGCCAGCAGCTCTAGCGGGGGGGCCGAGCAGTACTTC. Translation: CASSSSGGAEQYF. The gene calls are TRBV7-9 and TRBJ2-7; 12 nucleotides line up with TRBD2. The germline gives CDR1 SEHNR, CDR2 FQNEAQ (reference sequence). V was clipped by 4 bases and J by 6 bases; unmatched bases: 1. The length of the CDR3 is 13 residues.

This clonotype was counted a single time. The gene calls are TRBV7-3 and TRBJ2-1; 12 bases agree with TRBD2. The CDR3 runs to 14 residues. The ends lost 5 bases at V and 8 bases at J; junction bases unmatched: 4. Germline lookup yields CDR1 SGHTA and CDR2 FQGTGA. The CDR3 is CASSLLAGGDEQFF. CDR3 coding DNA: TGTGCCAGCAGCCTCCTAGCGGGGGGGGATGAGCAGTTCTTC.

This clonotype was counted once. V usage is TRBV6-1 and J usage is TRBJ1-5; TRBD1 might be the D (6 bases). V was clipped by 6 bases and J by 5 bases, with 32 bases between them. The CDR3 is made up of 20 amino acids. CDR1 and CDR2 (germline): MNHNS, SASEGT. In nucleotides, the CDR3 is TGTGCCAGCAGCCCTCGGTCCGAGGCTTTTAGGGGGGATTTGGATCAGCCCCAGCATTTT. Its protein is CASSPRSEAFRGDLDQPQHF.

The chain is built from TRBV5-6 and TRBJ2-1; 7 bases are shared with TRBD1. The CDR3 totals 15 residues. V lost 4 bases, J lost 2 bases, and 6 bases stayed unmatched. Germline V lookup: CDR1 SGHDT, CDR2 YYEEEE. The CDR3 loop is CASSPQGSTYNEQFF. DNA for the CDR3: TGTGCCAGCAGCCCACAGGGGTCCACCTACAATGAGCAGTTCTTC. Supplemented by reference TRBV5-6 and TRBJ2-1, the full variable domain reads DAGVTQSPTHLIKTRGQQVTLRCSPKSGHDTVSWYQQALGQGPQFIFQYYEEEERQRGNFPDRFSGHQFPNYSSELNVNALLLGDSALYLCASSPQGSTYNEQFFGPGTRLTVL.

CDR3 region: CASSTTYGDTQYF. The CDR3 nucleotides read TGTGCCAGCAGCACGACATACGGTGATACGCAGTATTTT. The chain combines TRBV9 with TRBJ2-3; no reliable D call. CDR1 is SGDLS and CDR2 is YYNGEE in the germline V gene. With 4 bases removed from V and 6 bases from J, the gap between germline ends came to 12 bases. This CDR3 contains 13 residues.

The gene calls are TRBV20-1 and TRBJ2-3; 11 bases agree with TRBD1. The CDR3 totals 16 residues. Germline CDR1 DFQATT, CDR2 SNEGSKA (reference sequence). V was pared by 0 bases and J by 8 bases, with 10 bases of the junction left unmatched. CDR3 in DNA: TGCAGTGCTAGAGATCGGGACGGGACAGGGGGAGTTACGCAGTATTTT. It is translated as CSARDRDGTGGVTQYF.

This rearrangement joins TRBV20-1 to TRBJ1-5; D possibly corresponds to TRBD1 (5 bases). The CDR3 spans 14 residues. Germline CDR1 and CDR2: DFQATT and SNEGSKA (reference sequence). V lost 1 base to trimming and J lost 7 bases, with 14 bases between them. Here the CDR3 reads CSARVEQAGQPQHF. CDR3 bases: TGCAGTGCTAGAGTGGAACAGGCCGGCCAGCCCCAGCATTTT.

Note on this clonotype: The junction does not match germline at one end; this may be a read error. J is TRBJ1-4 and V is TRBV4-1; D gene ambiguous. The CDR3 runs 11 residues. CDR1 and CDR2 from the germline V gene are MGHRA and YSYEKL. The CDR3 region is CASSQGQLRIF. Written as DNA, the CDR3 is TGCGCCAGCAGCCAAGGGCAGCTCCGGATTTTT.

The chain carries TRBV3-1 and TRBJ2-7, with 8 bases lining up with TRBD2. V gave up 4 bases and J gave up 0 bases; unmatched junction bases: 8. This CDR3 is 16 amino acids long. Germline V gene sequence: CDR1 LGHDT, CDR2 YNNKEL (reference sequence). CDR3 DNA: TGTGCCAGCAGCCCCAAGGTCGGGGGGGCCTCCTACGAGCAGTACTTC. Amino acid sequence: CASSPKVGGASYEQYF.

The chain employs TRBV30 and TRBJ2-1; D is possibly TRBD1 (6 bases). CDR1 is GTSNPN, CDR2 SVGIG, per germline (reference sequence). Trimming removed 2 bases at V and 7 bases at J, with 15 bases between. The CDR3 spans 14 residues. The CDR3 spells CAWSPPDSLNEQFF. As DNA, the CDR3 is TGTGCCTGGAGTCCGCCGGACAGTCTAAATGAGCAGTTCTTC. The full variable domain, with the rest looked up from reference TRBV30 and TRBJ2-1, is SQTIHQWPATLVQPVGSPLSLECTVEGTSNPNLYWYRQAAGRGLQLLFYSVGIGQISSEVPQNLSASRPQDRQFILSSKKLLLSDSGFYLCAWSPPDSLNEQFFGPGTRLTVL.

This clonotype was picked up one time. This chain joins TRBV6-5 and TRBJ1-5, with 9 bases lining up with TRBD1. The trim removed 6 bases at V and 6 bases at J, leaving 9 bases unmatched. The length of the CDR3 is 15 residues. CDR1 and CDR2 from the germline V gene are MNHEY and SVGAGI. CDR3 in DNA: TGTGCCAGCAGATCACAGGGGGCAGGGAGTCAGCCCCAGCATTTT. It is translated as CASRSQGAGSQPQHF.

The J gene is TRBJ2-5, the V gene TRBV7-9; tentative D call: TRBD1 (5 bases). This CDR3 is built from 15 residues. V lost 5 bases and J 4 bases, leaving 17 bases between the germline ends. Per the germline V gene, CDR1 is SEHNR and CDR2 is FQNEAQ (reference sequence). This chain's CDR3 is CASSLPTGASETQYF. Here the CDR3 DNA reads TGTGCCAGCAGCCTACCTACTGGGGCTTCAGAGACCCAGTACTTC.

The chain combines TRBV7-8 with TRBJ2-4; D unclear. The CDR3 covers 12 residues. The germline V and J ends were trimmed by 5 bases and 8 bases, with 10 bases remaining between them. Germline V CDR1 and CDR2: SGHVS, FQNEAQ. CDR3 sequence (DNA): TGTGCCAGCAGCCCCAGCGCAGACATTCAGTACTTC. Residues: CASSPSADIQYF. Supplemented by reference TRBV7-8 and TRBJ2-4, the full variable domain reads GAGVSQSPRYKVAKRGQDVALRCDPISGHVSLFWYQQALGQGPEFLTYFQNEAQLDKSGLPSDRFFAERPEGSVSTLKIQRTQQEDSAVYLCASSPSADIQYFGAGTRLSVL.

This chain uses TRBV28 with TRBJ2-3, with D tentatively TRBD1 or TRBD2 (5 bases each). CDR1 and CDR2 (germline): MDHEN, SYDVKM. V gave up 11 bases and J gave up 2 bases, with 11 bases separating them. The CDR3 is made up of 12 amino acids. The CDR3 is CAEGLNTDTQYF. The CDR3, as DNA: TGTGCCGAGGGGTTGAACACAGATACGCAGTATTTT.

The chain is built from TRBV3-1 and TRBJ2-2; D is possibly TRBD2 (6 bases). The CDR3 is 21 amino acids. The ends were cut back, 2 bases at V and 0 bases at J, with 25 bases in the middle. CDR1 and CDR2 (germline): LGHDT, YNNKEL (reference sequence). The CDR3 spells CASSQPEPTSFERANTGELFF. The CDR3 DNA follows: TGTGCCAGCAGCCAACCCGAGCCCACCAGTTTTGAGCGGGCGAACACCGGGGAGCTGTTTTTT.

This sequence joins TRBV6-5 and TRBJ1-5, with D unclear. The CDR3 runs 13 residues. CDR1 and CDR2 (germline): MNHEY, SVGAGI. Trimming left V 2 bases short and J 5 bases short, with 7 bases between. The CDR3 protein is CASSYGPDQPQHF. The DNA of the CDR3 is TGTGCCAGCAGTTACGGACCCGATCAGCCCCAGCATTTT.

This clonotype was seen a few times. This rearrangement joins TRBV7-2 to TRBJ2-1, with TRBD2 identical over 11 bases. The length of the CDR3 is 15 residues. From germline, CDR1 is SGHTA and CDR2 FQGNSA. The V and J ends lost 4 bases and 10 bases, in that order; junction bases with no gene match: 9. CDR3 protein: CASSSDSGGAEEQFF. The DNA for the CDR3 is TGTGCCAGCAGCTCCGATAGCGGGGGGGCCGAGGAGCAGTTCTTC. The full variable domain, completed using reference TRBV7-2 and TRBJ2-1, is GAGVSQSPSNKVTEKGKDVELRCDPISGHTALYWYRQSLGQGLEFLIYFQGNSAPDKSGLPSDRFSAERTGGSVSTLTIQRTQQEDSAVYLCASSSDSGGAEEQFFGPGTRLTVL.

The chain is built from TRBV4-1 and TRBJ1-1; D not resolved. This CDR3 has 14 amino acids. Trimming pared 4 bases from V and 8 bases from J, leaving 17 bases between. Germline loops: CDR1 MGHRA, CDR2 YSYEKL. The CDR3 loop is CASSLKTVLSEAFF. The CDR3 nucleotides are TGCGCCAGCAGCCTCAAGACGGTCCTCTCCGAAGCTTTCTTT.

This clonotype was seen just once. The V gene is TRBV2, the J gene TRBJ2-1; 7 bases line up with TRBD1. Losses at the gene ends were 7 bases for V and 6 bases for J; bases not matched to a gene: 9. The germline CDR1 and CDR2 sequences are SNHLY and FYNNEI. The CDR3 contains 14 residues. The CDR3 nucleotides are TGTGCCAGCACGTCCGGGACAGACCTCAATGAGCAGTTCTTC. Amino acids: CASTSGTDLNEQFF.